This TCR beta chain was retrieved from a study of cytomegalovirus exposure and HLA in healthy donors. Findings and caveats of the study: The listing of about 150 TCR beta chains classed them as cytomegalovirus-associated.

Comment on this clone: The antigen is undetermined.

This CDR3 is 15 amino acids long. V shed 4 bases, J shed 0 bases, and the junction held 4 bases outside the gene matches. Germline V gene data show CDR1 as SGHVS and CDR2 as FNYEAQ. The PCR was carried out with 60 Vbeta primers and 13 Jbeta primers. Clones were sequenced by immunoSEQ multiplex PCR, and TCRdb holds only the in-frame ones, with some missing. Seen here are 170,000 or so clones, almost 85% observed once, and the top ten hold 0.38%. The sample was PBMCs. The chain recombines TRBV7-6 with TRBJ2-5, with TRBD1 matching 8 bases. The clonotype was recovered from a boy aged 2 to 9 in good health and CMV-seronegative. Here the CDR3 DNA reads TGTGCCAGCAGCTCCGGGACAGGAAACCAAGAGACCCAGTACTTC. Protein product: CASSSGTGNQETQYF.